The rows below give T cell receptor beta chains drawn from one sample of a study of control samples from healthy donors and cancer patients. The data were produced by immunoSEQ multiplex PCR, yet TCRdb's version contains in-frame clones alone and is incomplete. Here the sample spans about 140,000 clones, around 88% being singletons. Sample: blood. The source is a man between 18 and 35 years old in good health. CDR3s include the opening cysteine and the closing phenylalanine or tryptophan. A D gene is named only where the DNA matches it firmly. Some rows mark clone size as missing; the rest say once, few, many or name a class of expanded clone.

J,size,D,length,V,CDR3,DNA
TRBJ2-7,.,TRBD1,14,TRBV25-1,CASRPGQGAYEQYF,TGTGCCAGCAGACCGGGACAGGGGGCCTACGAGCAGTACTTC
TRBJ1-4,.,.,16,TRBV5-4,CASSLGMTVTNEKLFF,TGTGCCAGCAGCTTGGGAATGACAGTTACTAATGAAAAACTGTTTTTT
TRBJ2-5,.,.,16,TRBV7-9,CASTPESTLYQETQYF,TGTGCCAGCACCCCCGAGTCGACCCTGTACCAAGAGACCCAGTACTTC
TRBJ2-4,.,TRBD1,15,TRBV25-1,CASSEQGAAKNIQYF,TGTGCCAGCAGTGAACAGGGGGCGGCCAAAAACATTCAGTACTTC
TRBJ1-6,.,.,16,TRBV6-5,CASSYSPSSYNSPLHF,TGTGCCAGCAGTTACTCGCCCAGCTCCTATAATTCACCCCTCCACTTT
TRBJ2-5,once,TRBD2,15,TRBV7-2,CASSLGSGNQETQYF,TGTGCCAGCAGCTTAGGTAGCGGGAACCAAGAGACCCAGTACTTC
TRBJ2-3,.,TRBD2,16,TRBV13,CASSLLLAGSTDTQYF,TGTGCCAGCAGCTTGTTACTAGCGGGGAGCACAGATACGCAGTATTTT
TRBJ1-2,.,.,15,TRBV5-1,CASSFGDTTNYGYTF,TGCGCCAGCAGCTTTGGGGACACCACTAACTATGGCTACACCTTC
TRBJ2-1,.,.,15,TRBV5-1,CASSLAGGAYNEQFF,TGCGCCAGCAGCTTGGCCGGGGGCGCCTACAATGAGCAGTTCTTC
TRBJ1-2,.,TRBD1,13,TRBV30,CAWRQGVGYGYTF,TGTGCCTGGAGGCAGGGGGTCGGCTATGGCTACACCTTC
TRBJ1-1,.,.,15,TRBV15,CATSRAAGRGTEAFF,TGTGCCACCAGCAGAGCGGCGGGGAGAGGCACTGAAGCTTTCTTT
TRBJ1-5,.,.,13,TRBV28,CASSTRGGQPQHF,TGTGCCAGCAGTACGAGGGGGGGTCAGCCCCAGCATTTT
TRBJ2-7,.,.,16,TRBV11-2,CASSLDNSDFAYEQYF,TGTGCCAGCAGCTTAGATAATTCGGACTTCGCCTACGAGCAGTACTTC
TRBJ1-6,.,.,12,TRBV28,CASVGGGSPLHF,TGTGCCAGCGTAGGGGGAGGTTCACCCCTCCACTTT
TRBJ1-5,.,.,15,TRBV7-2,CASSLEYGLGQPQHF,TGTGCCAGCAGCTTAGAGTATGGTCTCGGTCAGCCCCAGCATTTT
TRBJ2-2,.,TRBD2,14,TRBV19,CAASGGLRTGELFF,TGTGCGGCGTCCGGGGGGTTACGCACCGGGGAGCTGTTTTTT
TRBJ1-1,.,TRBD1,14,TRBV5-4,CASSHGTGRTEAFF,TGTGCCAGCAGCCACGGGACAGGTAGGACTGAAGCTTTCTTT
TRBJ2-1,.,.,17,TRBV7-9,CASSVPRSGGPYNEQFF,TGTGCCAGCAGCGTACCTAGGTCAGGCGGCCCCTACAATGAGCAGTTCTTC
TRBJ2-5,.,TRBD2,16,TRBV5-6,CASRSGTSGGAVTQYF,TGTGCCAGCAGATCCGGGACTAGCGGGGGGGCCGTGACCCAGTACTTC
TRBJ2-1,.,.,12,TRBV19,CASSMGGEEQFF,TGTGCCAGTAGTATGGGAGGAGAAGAGCAGTTCTTC